This TCR beta chain appears in the sequencing data of a study of early T cells in non-severe SARS-CoV-2 infection. On the study more broadly: Chains from this unsorted whole-blood bulk RNA could not be paired.

Germline lookup yields CDR1 SGHTA and CDR2 FQGTGA. The CDR3 contains 14 residues. V lost 3 bases, J lost 0 bases, and 7 bases lay in between. General observations from the study: Reliance on VDJdb matching favored anti-spike CD8 responses; private and CD4 specificities were missed.

Unique molecular identifier tags were affixed to discrete cDNA molecules. TCRdb independently ran MiXCR on the 5' RACE reads; one entry per CDR3 protein. The profile shows some 97,000 distinct CDR3 sequences, 9.5% to 12% of them singletons. As for this clonotype: The antigen remains unidentified.

The V gene is TRBV7-3, the J gene TRBJ2-3; no firm D call. This sample comprised whole blood, obtained at baseline. The clonotype originates from an adult who was a healthcare worker with PCR-confirmed SARS-CoV-2 infection or an uninfected control (not recorded which). CDR3 in amino acids: CASSFLASTDTQYF. The CDR3 DNA sequence: TGTGCCAGCAGCTTCCTGGCTAGCACAGATACGCAGTATTTT.